Listed below are T cell receptor beta chains from one sample, sequenced in a study of T cells in Graves' hyperthyroidism and ophthalmopathy. TCRdb independently ran MiXCR on the multiplex PCR reads; one entry per CDR3 protein. The sample has about 360,000 distinct CDR3 sequences, about 13% seen once; the top ten hold about 9.1%. Source material: blood. These receptors originate from a woman aged 18-30 years with Graves' hyperthyroidism. CDR3s include the opening cysteine and the closing phenylalanine or tryptophan. Fields, in order: J gene, D gene, clone size, V gene, CDR3 DNA, CDR3 protein. The D gene is left open where the match is weak. Part of the rows lack a size; the others show once, few, many or a class for expanded clones.

TRBJ1-2 | - | few | TRBV27 | TGTGCCAGCAGTTTAAGGGGGAAAGGGAGTAACTATGGCTACACCTTC | CASSLRGKGSNYGYTF
TRBJ1-2 | - | - | TRBV6-1 | TGTGCCAGCAGGCGGTTTAGTCTTGACTACACCTTC | CASRRFSLDYTF
TRBJ2-7 | TRBD1 | few | TRBV7-2 | TGTGCCAGCAGCCCAGAGGGACAGGCTTACTACGAGCAGTACTTC | CASSPEGQAYYEQYF
TRBJ2-7 | - | many | TRBV20-1 | TGCAGTGCCGGGCCAGGGGGGGACGAGCAGTACTTC | CSAGPGGDEQYF
TRBJ2-2 | TRBD2 | many | TRBV12-3/TRBV12-4 | TGTGCCAGCAGTTTACCTTTAACTAGCGGGAGGGCGAACACCGGGGAGCTGTTTTTT | CASSLPLTSGRANTGELFF
TRBJ2-5 | - | - | TRBV30 | TGTGCCTGGAGTCCCCGAGGGGGACAAAAAGAGACCCAGTACTTC | CAWSPRGGQKETQYF
TRBJ2-5 | TRBD2 | many | TRBV3-1 | TGTGCCAGCGGGGATCTGACTAGCACTTCAGAGACCCAGTACTTC | CASGDLTSTSETQYF
TRBJ1-6 | - | many | TRBV9 | TGTGCCAGCAGCGTAGGGTCTCAGGGGATACCCCTCCACTTT | CASSVGSQGIPLHF
TRBJ1-5 | - | many | TRBV2 | TGTGCCAGCAGTGACGTGGGGCTCAATCAGCCCCAGCATTTT | CASSDVGLNQPQHF
TRBJ2-7 | - | many | TRBV11-1 | TGTGCCAGCAGCCACAACCGAGGCCCCTACGAGCAGTACTTC | CASSHNRGPYEQYF
TRBJ1-1 | - | many | TRBV6-5 | TGTGCCAGCAGTTACTCCGCGGCAACCGAAGCTTTCTTT | CASSYSAATEAFF
TRBJ1-1 | TRBD1 | many | TRBV28 | TGTGCCAGCAGTTTTCAGGGGGCGCGAACTGAAGCTTTCTTT | CASSFQGARTEAFF
TRBJ2-7 | TRBD1 | many | TRBV7-2 | TGTGCCAGCAGCTTGGGACAGCCCCTGTCCTACGAGCAGTACTTC | CASSLGQPLSYEQYF
TRBJ2-7 | TRBD2 | many | TRBV30 | TGTGCCTGGAGTGGGCAAGCGGGAGTCTACGAGCAGTACTTC | CAWSGQAGVYEQYF
TRBJ2-3 | - | many | TRBV6-2/TRBV6-3 | TGTGCCAGCAGCCCCAGCCGCACAGATACGCAGTATTTT | CASSPSRTDTQYF
TRBJ2-7 | TRBD1 | many | TRBV5-1 | TGCGCCAGCAGCTTCGTGGGACAGGGCAACGAGCAGTACTTC | CASSFVGQGNEQYF
TRBJ1-1 | - | few | TRBV30 | TGTGCCTGGAGTGTAACGCAGAAGAACACTGAAGCTTTCTTT | CAWSVTQKNTEAFF
TRBJ2-5 | TRBD1 | few | TRBV6-1 | TGTGCCAGCAGTCCGGACCGGACAGGGCTACTCGACATCCAAGAGACCCAGTACTTC | CASSPDRTGLLDIQETQYF
TRBJ1-4 | - | many | TRBV3-1 | TGTGCCAGCTCCCCCGGAGTGTCTCCTAATGAAAAACTGTTTTTT | CASSPGVSPNEKLFF
TRBJ2-2 | TRBD2 | many | TRBV11-2 | TGTGCCAGCAGCCCTAGGGGACTAGCGGAACCTACCGGGGAGCTGTTTTTT | CASSPRGLAEPTGELFF
TRBJ2-1 | - | many | TRBV12-3/TRBV12-4 | TGTGCCAGCAGTTCCTCCGCTCCGTCGAGCTCCTACAATGAGCAGTTCTTC | CASSSSAPSSSYNEQFF
TRBJ2-1 | - | many | TRBV7-3 | TGTGCCAGCAGCCCGACGCAGGGGGGATACAATGAGCAGTTCTTC | CASSPTQGGYNEQFF
TRBJ2-2 | TRBD2 | many | TRBV28 | TGTGCCAGCAGTTTAAGTGGCCCAGCGGGGACGTTCGGCGGGGAGCTGTTTTTT | CASSLSGPAGTFGGELFF
TRBJ2-1 | TRBD2 | - | TRBV20-1 | TGCAGTGCTAGATTAGGCGGGAGGGACAATGAGCAGTTCTTC | CSARLGGRDNEQFF
TRBJ2-7 | - | - | TRBV29-1 | TGCAGCGTTTGGAACCTTCGTGGCGAGCAGTACTTC | CSVWNLRGEQYF
TRBJ2-1 | - | many | TRBV5-5 | TGTGCCAGCAGCCCGGCCCTGGGACTTCCAGTATTGGGGAGCTCCTACAATGAGCAGTTCTTC | CASSPALGLPVLGSSYNEQFF
TRBJ1-2 | - | many | TRBV28 | TGTGCCAGCAGTTTAATGGGGGGCGCGGGGGGTGACGGCTACACCTTC | CASSLMGGAGGDGYTF
TRBJ1-5 | - | many | TRBV6-2/TRBV6-3 | TGTGCCAGCAGTGGGGGGAACAATCAGCCCCAGCATTTT | CASSGGNNQPQHF
TRBJ1-1 | - | many | TRBV12-3/TRBV12-4 | TGTGCCAGCAGTTTACAGGGGATGGGCACTGAAGCTTTCTTT | CASSLQGMGTEAFF
TRBJ1-5 | - | - | TRBV19 | TGTGCCAGTAGGGGCAATCAGCCCCAGCATTTT | CASRGNQPQHF
TRBJ2-5 | TRBD2 | many | TRBV20-1 | TGCAGTGCTAGAGTAGCGGGAGGGTCTCAAGAGACCCAGTACTTC | CSARVAGGSQETQYF
TRBJ2-5 | - | many | TRBV7-7 | TGTGCTAGCAGGCCGACAGGGGAGGGCCAAGAGACCCAGTACTTC | CASRPTGEGQETQYF
TRBJ2-7 | TRBD1 | - | TRBV4-3 | TGCGCCAGCAGCCCAAGGGGGCTGAACGAGCAGTACTTC | CASSPRGLNEQYF
TRBJ2-1 | - | - | TRBV19 | TGTGCCAGTAGTATTGAAGGTTACAATGAGCAGTTCTTC | CASSIEGYNEQFF
TRBJ1-6 | TRBD1 | few | TRBV27 | TGTGCCAGCAGTTCCGGGACAGGGGTGAATTCACCCCTCCACTTT | CASSSGTGVNSPLHF
TRBJ2-1 | TRBD1 | once | TRBV12-5 | TGTGCTAGTGGACGACTCACAGGGGCCCACAATGAGCAGTTCTTC | CASGRLTGAHNEQFF
TRBJ1-2 | - | - | TRBV28 | TGTGCCAGCAGTTCAGCGGGAGGCAGGGGCTATGGCTACACCTTC | CASSSAGGRGYGYTF
TRBJ1-1 | - | many | TRBV4-2 | TGTGCCAGCAGCCAAGATCAGCATAACACTGAAGCTTTCTTT | CASSQDQHNTEAFF
TRBJ1-4 | - | - | TRBV3-1 | TGTGCCAGCAGCCAAACAACTAATGAAAAACTGTTTTTT | CASSQTTNEKLFF
TRBJ2-3 | - | many | TRBV27 | TGTGCCAGCAGTTTATCTCCAACCGGGGGCGGGAGCACAGATACGCAGTATTTT | CASSLSPTGGGSTDTQYF
TRBJ1-1 | - | many | TRBV29-1 | TGCAGCGCCCGACCAGTCAGAAGCAGCACTGAAGCTTTCTTT | CSARPVRSSTEAFF
TRBJ2-7 | - | - | TRBV20-1 | TGCGGTGCTAGAGATGGGGCACAGGGTCACGAGCAGTACTTC | CGARDGAQGHEQYF
TRBJ2-5 | - | many | TRBV10-3 | TGTGCCATCAGTGGACCTAGTGTGGGAGAAGAGACCCAGTACTTC | CAISGPSVGEETQYF
TRBJ2-1 | - | few | TRBV5-1 | TGCGCCAGCAGCTTGGAGACCTACAATGAGCAGTTCTTC | CASSLETYNEQFF
TRBJ1-3 | - | - | TRBV7-9 | TGTGCCAGCAGCTTAGAGGGATTAGCTGGAAACACCATATATTTT | CASSLEGLAGNTIYF
TRBJ1-4 | TRBD1 | - | TRBV2 | TGTGCCAGCAGTCCACGCGGGACAGGGGAAAAACTGTTTTTT | CASSPRGTGEKLFF
TRBJ2-7 | - | many | TRBV29-1 | TGCAGCGGTTGGGACGGCCCGTACGAGCAGTACTTC | CSGWDGPYEQYF
TRBJ1-5 | TRBD1 | many | TRBV20-1 | TGCAGTGCTCCCCTCGGGACAGGGTGGGGAGAAGGCCAGCCCCAGCATTTT | CSAPLGTGWGEGQPQHF
TRBJ2-1 | TRBD2 | many | TRBV19 | TGTGCCAGTAGTATAGATCGACTAGCGGGACCAAGCTCCTACAATGAGCAGTTCTTC | CASSIDRLAGPSSYNEQFF
TRBJ2-7 | - | - | TRBV20-1 | TGCAGTGCTAGAGGGGACGTCTACGAGCAGTACTTC | CSARGDVYEQYF
TRBJ2-5 | - | many | TRBV7-9 | TGTGCCAGCATCCGAATCGGCGGCTTTGAGGCCCAGTACTTC | CASIRIGGFEAQYF
TRBJ2-7 | - | many | TRBV20-1 | TGCAGTGCTCACAGGGTATATTCCACCTACGAGCAGTACTTC | CSAHRVYSTYEQYF
TRBJ2-1 | - | many | TRBV5-6 | TGTGCCAGCAGCTTGGCCGTCGGGGGCTGGAATGAGCAGTTCTTC | CASSLAVGGWNEQFF
TRBJ1-1 | TRBD1 | many | TRBV28 | TGTGCCGCATGGGACAGGGCTTTAACTGAAGCTTTCTTT | CAAWDRALTEAFF
TRBJ2-5 | - | - | TRBV2 | TGTGCCAGCAGTAAGAGCGGGTACCAAGAGGCCCAGTACTTC | CASSKSGYQEAQYF
TRBJ1-5 | - | few | TRBV27 | TGTGCCAGCAGCCGGGGCGGTAGCAATCAGCCCCAGCATTTT | CASSRGGSNQPQHF
TRBJ1-6 | - | few | TRBV6-1 | TGTGCCAGCAAGAAACGGAGCTCCTATAATTCACCCCTCCACTTT | CASKKRSSYNSPLHF
TRBJ2-1 | TRBD2 | few | TRBV6-4 | TGTGCCAGCAGTGACTCTCACGGGAGGGCCAGTGAGCAGTTCTTC | CASSDSHGRASEQFF